This TCR beta chain is drawn from a study of shared clonotypes between healthy human individuals. Some clones are missing from TCRdb's copy, which holds only in-frame ones; the method was immunoSEQ multiplex PCR. The repertoire consists of approximately 1.5 million clones, with 95% to 99% occurring once and the leading ten covering less than 0.55%. Between the trimmed V and J ends, which lost 6 bases and 3 bases, there was a span of 9 bases. CDR3 length: 13 residues. Germline V CDR1 and CDR2: MDHEN, SYDVKM. Healthy HIV-negative adults without recent acute infections or vaccinations served as donors. Every donor was a Caucasian adult from Nashville, Tennessee.

The chain couples TRBV28 to TRBJ2-1; D ambiguous. Material: naive CD4+ T cells sorted from blood. Regarding subset: CD45RA+ positively selected. This TCR derives from a man in his thirties or forties in good health. The CDR3 coding sequence is TGTGCCAGCAGACCCCCAGTCTACAATGAGCAGTTCTTC. Its protein is CASRPPVYNEQFF. Full variable domain (rest looked up from reference TRBV28 and TRBJ2-1): DVKVTQSSRYLVKRTGEKVFLECVQDMDHENMFWYRQDPGLGLRLIYFSYDVKMKEKGDIPEGYSVSREKKERFSLILESASTNQTSMYLCASRPPVYNEQFFGPGTRLTVL.